This T cell receptor (beta chain) was observed in a study of Ad26.COV2.S vaccination and SARS-CoV-2 variants. Turning to the study itself: Once, or twice with 56 days between doses, Ad26.COV2.S was given intramuscularly. Findings and limits, study-wide: Analyses of TCR breadth and depth may have underestimated total T cell responses. Vaccinated and placebo-treated recipients had similar non-spike TCR breadth.

The treatment: around 19 received Ad26.COV2.S at low or high dose, single or two shots; roughly five received placebo; per-sample allocation not given. Each sample was drawn 63 days after the first injection (of vaccine or placebo). Wuhan-strain spike was delivered by a replication-incompetent Ad26 vector. This clone was seen once. Its antigen is unidentified. The CDR3 runs to 17 residues. Germline loops: CDR1 LNHNV, CDR2 YYDKDF (reference sequence). V dropped 0 bases and J dropped 0 bases, with 12 bases sitting between them. TCRdb's copy holds only in-frame clones and misses some; the assay was immunoSEQ multiplex PCR. Among about 460,000 clones, about nine tenths were seen once, and the ten largest hold more than 1.5%.

The starting material was peripheral blood, obtained in a trial of Ad26.COV2.S vaccine versus placebo. This chain connects TRBV15 to TRBJ2-1; D gene unclear. This TCR was sampled from a person between 18 and 59 years old who received the Ad26.COV2.S COVID-19 vaccine or a placebo. The CDR3 DNA sequence: TGTGCCACCAGCAGAGAAGGACCTTCGAGCTCCTACAATGAGCAGTTCTTC. It encodes CATSREGPSSSYNEQFF.